What follows are 19 T cell receptor beta chains derived from one specimen sequenced in a study of blood T cell repertoires in COVID-19. Profiling relied on immunoSEQ multiplex PCR, and the TCRdb table lists in-frame clones only, not all of them. Among about 220,000 clones, less than 85% were seen once, and the ten largest hold around 3.5%. Input material: peripheral blood. These receptors all stem from an elderly woman with acute or convalescent COVID-19.

The chain combines TRBV4-1 with TRBJ1-5; 8 bases fit TRBD1. The V gene end was trimmed by 1 base and the J gene end by 6 bases; junction bases not matched to a gene: 5. The CDR3 sequence is 15 residues long. The V gene's germline CDR1 is MGHRA and CDR2 YSYEKL. The CDR3: CASSQGQGAGQPQHF. CDR3 DNA sequence: TGCGCCAGCAGCCAAGGGCAGGGGGCCGGTCAGCCCCAGCATTTT.

In this sample, this clone turned up a few times. V gene TRBV6-5 combines with J gene TRBJ1-5; maybe TRBD1 (6 bases). The CDR3 contains 14 residues. With 8 bases removed from V and 4 bases from J, the gap between germline ends came to 15 bases. The V gene's germline CDR1 is MNHEY and CDR2 SVGAGI. The DNA for the CDR3 is TGTGCCAGCTCATTATGGACAGCGAATCAGCCCCAGCATTTT. Amino acid sequence: CASSLWTANQPQHF.

The rearrangement joins TRBV5-1 to TRBJ2-7, with 9 bases aligning to TRBD2. This CDR3 is 16 amino acids long. Germline V CDR1 and CDR2: SGHRS, YFSETQ. Trimming at V came to 0 bases and at J to 7 bases, leaving 11 bases not matched to a gene. The CDR3 DNA sequence: TGCGCCAGCAGCTTGGAGGCTAGCGGGGCCTCGCGGGAGCAGTACTTC. This translates into CASSLEASGASREQYF.

The chain is built from TRBV7-6 and TRBJ2-3; D may be TRBD2 (6 bases). V lost 5 bases and J lost 3, with 15 bases in between. CDR3 size: 15 residues. The germline V gene encodes CDR1 SGHVS and CDR2 FNYEAQ. CDR3 region: CASSPSTGETDTQYF. In DNA form, the CDR3 reads TGTGCCAGCAGCCCGTCTACGGGGGAAACAGATACGCAGTATTTT.

The count of this clone is one. V and J are TRBV5-1 and TRBJ2-5, with 9 bases aligning to TRBD2. There are 15 residues in the CDR3. Germline CDR1 reads SGHRS; CDR2 reads YFSETQ. Trimming took 0 bases from V and 6 from J; bases not matched to a gene: 6. This CDR3 is CASSLESSGTKTQYF. CDR3 nucleotide sequence: TGCGCCAGCAGCTTGGAGTCTAGCGGGACGAAGACCCAGTACTTC.

The chain recombines TRBV19 with TRBJ2-7, with D uncertain. The germline V and J ends were trimmed by 6 bases and 2 bases, with 11 bases remaining between them. Germline CDR1 reads LNHDA; CDR2 reads SQIVND (reference sequence). This CDR3 region has 13 residues. The CDR3 nucleotides read TGTGCCAGTAGGGCCCAGACAACCTACGAGCAGTACTTC. It translates to CASRAQTTYEQYF.

The rearrangement links TRBV6-5 to TRBJ1-1; D may be TRBD1 (5 bases). Trimming took 6 bases from V and 3 from J, leaving 11 bases between them. This CDR3 region has 13 residues. Germline V lookup: CDR1 MNHEY, CDR2 SVGAGI. Here the CDR3 reads CASRRGGDTEAFF. The CDR3 nucleotides read TGTGCCAGCAGAAGGGGTGGCGACACTGAAGCTTTCTTT.

The chain carries TRBV7-8 and TRBJ2-3; TRBD2 matches 8 bases. Germline V gives CDR1 SGHVS, CDR2 FQNEAQ. There are 17 residues in the CDR3. Trimming at V came to 1 base and at J to 2 bases, leaving 8 bases not matched to a gene. In DNA, the CDR3 is TGTGCCAGCAGCTTAGGTATCGGGGGGGCCCTCACAGATACGCAGTATTTT. Translation: CASSLGIGGALTDTQYF.

The CDR3 region is CASSSLQGADTEAFF. The DNA for the CDR3 is TGCGCCAGCAGCTCCCTACAGGGGGCAGACACTGAAGCTTTCTTT. The chain employs TRBV5-1 and TRBJ1-1; 9 positions agree with TRBD1. Germline V gene sequence: CDR1 SGHRS, CDR2 YFSETQ. The trim removed 3 bases at V and 3 bases at J, leaving 6 bases unmatched. This CDR3 has 15 residues.

This clone was counted a single time. The rearrangement joins TRBV18 to TRBJ2-1; D is unresolved. CDR1 and CDR2 from the germline V gene are KGHSH and LQKENI. Trimming shortened V by 3 bases and J by 6 bases, and 12 bases separated the two germline ends. The length of the CDR3 is 14 residues. CDR3: CASSPPMAPNEQFF. The CDR3 region has the DNA TGTGCCAGCTCACCGCCGATGGCCCCCAATGAGCAGTTCTTC.

The chain joins TRBV19 to TRBJ1-3; no definite D call. The V end lost 8 bases, the J end lost 0 bases, and 14 bases lay between the germline ends. This CDR3 is 15 amino acids long. The germline V gene encodes CDR1 LNHDA and CDR2 SQIVND (reference sequence). In nucleotides, the CDR3 is TGTGCCAGTTTCGGTGCGCCATCCTCTGGAAACACCATATATTTT. It specifies CASFGAPSSGNTIYF.

The chain carries TRBV19 and TRBJ1-1, with D possibly matching TRBD1 (5 bases). The CDR3 totals 15 residues. Germline V lookup: CDR1 LNHDA, CDR2 SQIVND (reference sequence). V lost 1 base, J lost 3 bases, and 12 bases lay in between. The CDR3 is CASSIVGRGDTEAFF. The DNA of the CDR3 is TGTGCCAGTAGTATAGTCGGGAGGGGAGACACTGAAGCTTTCTTT. The entire variable domain, with the rest obtained from reference TRBV19 and TRBJ1-1, is as follows: DGGITQSPKYLFRKEGQNVTLSCEQNLNHDAMYWYRQDPGQGLRLIYYSQIVNDFQKGDIAEGYSVSREKKESFPLTVTSAQKNPTAFYLCASSIVGRGDTEAFFGQGTRLTVV.

Notes on this clone: The same CDR3 arises from other DNA sequences in this sample as well. The chain combines TRBV7-9 with TRBJ1-5; unclear D gene. Trimming took off 1 base at V and 5 bases at J, with 6 bases between the two ends. This CDR3 region has 13 residues. Germline assignment: CDR1 SEHNR and CDR2 FQNEAQ (reference sequence). The CDR3 DNA is TGTGCCAGCAGCTTAGGGGGAGATCAGCCCCAGCATTTT. Translating gives CASSLGGDQPQHF.

This clone was counted between two and nine times. CDR3 loop: CASGRNREGYTF. CDR3 DNA sequence: TGTGCCAGCGGCCGCAACAGGGAAGGCTACACCTTC. V is TRBV3-1 (or the pseudogene TRBV3-2) and J is TRBJ1-2; perhaps TRBD1 as D (6 bases). The CDR3 has 12 residues. Germline CDR1 and CDR2: LGHDT and YNNKEL (reference sequence). V lost 8 bases, J lost 8 bases, and 15 bases lay in between.

The J gene is TRBJ1-5, the V gene TRBV7-2, with 9 bases aligning to TRBD1. The CDR3 is made up of 15 amino acids. Germline-derived CDR1 and CDR2 are SGHTA and FQGNSA. V lost 5 bases to trimming and J lost 4 bases; unmatched junction nucleotides: 6. As DNA, the CDR3 is TGTGCCAGCAGCCTCAGGACAGGGGCTAATCAGCCCCAGCATTTT. Translated: CASSLRTGANQPQHF.

The genes are TRBV7-6 and TRBJ1-2; TRBD1 matches 11 bases. CDR1 is SGHVS and CDR2 is FNYEAQ in the germline V gene. The CDR3 loop spans 15 amino acids. The junction had 8 bases not matched to a gene; V was cut back by 5 bases and J by 6 bases. CDR3 in amino acids: CASSSDGTGGDGYTF. The CDR3 nucleotides are TGTGCCAGCAGCAGCGACGGGACAGGGGGGGATGGCTACACCTTC.

This clone was recorded only once. The CDR3 coding sequence is TGTGCTAGTGCCCTCGTCCTGGACAGGCGAAACTATGGCTACACCTTC. Translation gives CASALVLDRRNYGYTF. The rearrangement links TRBV12-5 to TRBJ1-2; 7 bases are shared with TRBD1. The length of the CDR3 is 16 residues. V lost 7 bases, J lost 2 bases, and 13 bases stayed unmatched. Germline V gene data show CDR1 as LGHNT and CDR2 as FRNRAP. Looking up the rest from reference TRBV12-5 and TRBJ1-2 gives the full variable domain: DARVTQTPRHKVTEMGQEVTMRCQPILGHNTVFWYRQTMMQGLELLAYFRNRAPLDDSGMPKDRFSAEMPDATLATLKIQPSEPRDSAVYFCASALVLDRRNYGYTFGSGTRLTVV.

The chain carries TRBV5-5 and TRBJ2-3; a possible D gene is TRBD2 (5 bases). The V gene lost 4 bases and the J gene lost 2 bases, with 17 bases spanning the gap. CDR3 size: 16 residues. The germline V gene encodes CDR1 SGHKS and CDR2 YYEKEE (reference sequence). The CDR3 region has the DNA TGTGCCAGCAGCCCCACCCTTAGCGACCCCACAGATACGCAGTATTTT. It yields the protein CASSPTLSDPTDTQYF. The full variable domain, with the rest looked up from reference TRBV5-5 and TRBJ2-3, is DAGVTQSPTHLIKTRGQQVTLRCSPISGHKSVSWYQQVLGQGPQFIFQYYEKEERGRGNFPDRFSARQFPNYSSELNVNALLLGDSALYLCASSPTLSDPTDTQYFGPGTRLTVL.

The chain combines TRBV11-3 with TRBJ1-1; TRBD1 aligns across 8 bases. Germline loops: CDR1 SGHNT, CDR2 YENEEA. CDR3 size: 17 residues. With V trimmed by 2 bases and J by 11 bases, 19 bases remained unmatched. The CDR3 spells CASSLSSGQGFYVLAFF. The CDR3 DNA is TGTGCCAGCAGCTTATCCTCAGGACAGGGTTTTTATGTTCTTGCTTTCTTT.